This T cell receptor beta chain was profiled in a study of blood T cell repertoires in COVID-19. V gave up 3 bases and J gave up 5 bases, with 7 bases separating them. The CDR3 runs 12 residues. Germline CDR1 is MNHNS and CDR2 is SASEGT. In the study's own analysis: Reference gene primers were amplified, and this amplification served to estimate nucleated cell counts. Here immunoSEQ multiplex PCR was the method, and the copy in TCRdb shows in-frame clones only, minus some. V and J calls and clone size are as listed in that table; D and trimming were resolved from the DNA. The sample has over 250,000 clones, approximately 88% seen once; the top ten hold 0.8% to 1%.

The receptor was isolated from a woman aged 25 to 45 who had recovered from COVID-19. Specimen: PBMCs or T cells enriched from blood (not recorded which). The V call is TRBV6-1, the J call TRBJ1-1; D unresolved. The CDR3 spells CASSDTGTEAFF. The CDR3, as DNA: TGTGCCAGCAGTGACACCGGGACTGAAGCTTTCTTT.